This TCR beta chain was observed in a study of blood T cell repertoires in COVID-19. Study-level background: Samples representing acute and convalescent COVID-19 were sourced from the United States, Italy and Spain. PBMCs, B-cell-depleted T cells, or T cells provided the cDNA or gDNA that made up the material.

Method: immunoSEQ multiplex PCR; TCRdb's copy keeps in-frame clones and lacks some. The sample has 250,000 to 400,000 clones, about 87% seen once; the top ten hold roughly 5.3%. Trimming left V 0 bases short and J 5 bases short, with 11 bases between. The CDR3 has 14 residues. CDR1 and CDR2 from the germline V gene are SGHNT and YYREEE (reference sequence). Cohorts were determined from participant-reported clinical history. The sequenced sample consisted of PBMCs or T cells enriched from blood (not recorded which). V usage is TRBV5-4 and J usage is TRBJ2-5; weak D call: TRBD1 (6 bases). The origin of this receptor is a woman aged 25-40 years who had recovered from COVID-19. The CDR3 bases are TGTGCCAGCAGCTTGGTACAGGGAGTTGAGACCCAGTACTTC. It codes for CASSLVQGVETQYF.